Listed below are T cell receptor beta chains from one sample, sequenced in a study of cytomegalovirus exposure and HLA in healthy donors. Data came from immunoSEQ multiplex PCR; TCRdb stores just in-frame clones and leaves some out. There are 150,000 to 200,000 clones in the sample; approximately 81% occur only once, and about a sixth lies in the top ten. Sequencing used PBMCs. The receptor source for this set is a young man in good health and CMV-seropositive. Both conserved end residues are part of each CDR3. Each record gives: D gene, clone size, J gene, V gene, CDR3 protein, CDR3 DNA. The D gene is left open where the match is weak. For some rows the clone size is stated as once, few or many, or as a class when expanded; others skip it.

. | . | TRBJ1-5 | TRBV28 | CASSSSLSDSHQPQHF | TGTGCCAGCAGTTCTTCCCTTTCGGACAGTCATCAGCCCCAGCATTTT
. | . | TRBJ1-2 | TRBV28 | CVIGGASYGYTF | TGTGTCATAGGGGGGGCTTCCTATGGCTACACCTTC
. | . | TRBJ2-3 | TRBV13 | CASSLQYTQYF | TGTGCCAGCAGCTTACAATATACGCAGTATTTT
. | . | TRBJ2-1 | TRBV4-1 | CASSPLAGYNEQFF | TGCGCCAGCAGCCCACTAGCCGGGTACAATGAGCAGTTCTTC
. | . | TRBJ2-7 | TRBV7-9 | CASSLSQPFTYEQYF | TGTGCCAGCAGCTTATCACAGCCTTTCACCTACGAGCAGTACTTC
. | . | TRBJ2-1 | TRBV12-1 | CASSQTSGGNEQFF | TGTGCCAGCAGCCAGACTAGCGGGGGCAATGAGCAGTTCTTC
TRBD1 | . | TRBJ1-2 | TRBV7-9 | CASSSSGTGHGYTF | TGTGCCAGCAGCTCTTCCGGGACAGGGCATGGCTACACCTTC
. | once | TRBJ2-1 | TRBV5-1 | CASPKRSSYNEQFF | TGCGCCAGCCCGAAACGGAGCTCCTACAATGAGCAGTTCTTC
. | . | TRBJ2-7 | TRBV19 | CASSIWGDFHEQYF | TGTGCCAGTAGTATCTGGGGGGACTTCCACGAGCAGTACTTC
. | once | TRBJ2-5 | TRBV9 | CASSVVGAGTSETQYF | TGTGCCAGCAGCGTAGTAGGTGCCGGGACATCAGAGACCCAGTACTTC
. | . | TRBJ2-7 | TRBV11-1 | CASSLEQNYEQYF | TGTGCCAGCAGCTTGGAACAGAACTACGAGCAGTACTTC
TRBD1 | . | TRBJ2-2 | TRBV5-1 | CASNAELQGSTGELFF | TGCGCCAGCAATGCCGAACTACAGGGGAGCACCGGGGAGCTGTTTTTT
TRBD2 | . | TRBJ2-5 | TRBV7-2 | CASSLGLAGGQETQYF | TGTGCCAGCAGCCTCGGACTAGCGGGGGGGCAGGAGACCCAGTACTTC
. | . | TRBJ1-1 | TRBV2 | CASRVVQGLGAFF | TGTGCCAGCAGAGTAGTACAGGGTCTTGGAGCTTTCTTT
TRBD2 | . | TRBJ2-1 | TRBV5-1 | CASSLGITSGNEQFF | TGCGCCAGCAGCTTGGGGATCACTAGCGGTAATGAGCAGTTCTTC
TRBD1 | . | TRBJ2-1 | TRBV2 | CASRAVGDSYNEQFF | TGTGCCAGCAGGGCCGTCGGGGACAGCTACAATGAGCAGTTCTTC
. | . | TRBJ2-2 | TRBV5-1 | CASSTPSSAGELFF | TGCGCCAGCAGCACCCCTAGTAGCGCCGGGGAGCTGTTTTTT
. | once | TRBJ2-1 | TRBV5-4 | CASSLVASSNEQFF | TGTGCCAGCAGCTTGGTGGCTAGCAGCAATGAGCAGTTCTTC
. | . | TRBJ1-5 | TRBV6-6 | CASRQGSNQPQHF | TGTGCCAGCAGGCAGGGGAGCAATCAGCCCCAGCATTTT
TRBD2 | . | TRBJ2-1 | TRBV7-9 | CASSPGLAGEIEQFF | TGTGCCAGCAGCCCTGGACTAGCGGGAGAGATCGAGCAGTTCTTC
TRBD1 | few | TRBJ1-2 | TRBV11-2 | CASSTGGHGYTF | TGTGCCAGCAGTACAGGGGGCCATGGCTACACCTTC
. | . | TRBJ2-5 | TRBV10-2 | CASSGQFQETQYF | TGCGCCAGCAGCGGACAGTTTCAAGAGACCCAGTACTTC
. | . | TRBJ1-2 | TRBV11-3 | CASSFARGNGYTF | TGTGCCAGCAGCTTCGCCAGGGGAAATGGCTACACCTTC
TRBD1 | . | TRBJ1-2 | TRBV19 | CASSIQQGDYGYTF | TGTGCCAGTAGTATACAACAGGGGGACTATGGCTACACCTTC
TRBD2 | . | TRBJ2-3 | TRBV25-1 | CASSEASGGDTQYF | TGTGCCAGCAGTGAGGCTAGCGGAGGGGATACGCAGTATTTT
. | many | TRBJ2-7 | TRBV6-5 | CASSYLGPGGEQYF | TGTGCCAGCAGTTACCTCGGACCCGGGGGCGAGCAGTACTTC
TRBD2 | . | TRBJ2-7 | TRBV5-6 | CASSYGTSSYEQYF | TGTGCCAGCAGCTACGGGACTAGCTCCTACGAGCAGTACTTC
. | . | TRBJ1-2 | TRBV27 | CASRNTGYYGYTF | TGTGCCAGCAGGAATACAGGGTACTATGGCTACACCTTC
. | . | TRBJ2-7 | TRBV6-1 | CASSSGPSYEQYF | TGTGCCAGCAGTTCTGGCCCCTCCTACGAGCAGTACTTC
TRBD1 | . | TRBJ1-1 | TRBV11-3 | CASSTGVGTEAFF | TGTGCCAGCAGTACAGGGGTAGGGACTGAAGCTTTCTTT
. | . | TRBJ1-5 | TRBV30 | CAWSGAGDQPQHF | TGTGCCTGGAGTGGGGCGGGGGATCAGCCCCAGCATTTT
. | . | TRBJ2-3 | TRBV7-2 | CASRERPLTDTQYF | TGTGCCAGCAGGGAGCGACCCCTCACAGATACGCAGTATTTT
TRBD2 | . | TRBJ2-1 | TRBV15 | CATSSPYGGEANNEQFF | TGTGCCACCAGCAGTCCATATGGGGGGGAAGCTAACAATGAGCAGTTCTTC
. | once | TRBJ2-7 | TRBV10-1 | CASSESIGGPYEQYF | TGCGCCAGCAGTGAGTCGATTGGGGGCCCTTACGAGCAGTACTTC
. | . | TRBJ1-5 | TRBV6-1 | CASSGISGINQPQHF | TGTGCCAGCAGTGGGATCTCAGGGATAAATCAGCCCCAGCATTTT
TRBD1 | many | TRBJ1-1 | TRBV7-8 | CASSSREDRVNTEAFF | TGTGCCAGCAGCTCAAGAGAGGACAGGGTGAACACTGAAGCTTTCTTT
TRBD1 | . | TRBJ1-2 | TRBV4-1 | CASSQGTGGPQGGYTF | TGCGCCAGCAGCCAAGGAACAGGGGGCCCACAGGGTGGCTACACCTTC
. | . | TRBJ2-1 | TRBV27 | CASSLTTNNEQFF | TGTGCCAGCAGTCTCACTACTAACAATGAGCAGTTCTTC
TRBD2 | . | TRBJ2-7 | TRBV27 | CASRAVAGSSYEQYF | TGTGCCAGCAGGGCCGTAGCGGGGAGCTCCTACGAGCAGTACTTC
. | . | TRBJ2-5 | TRBV5-1 | CASSSTGTTQETQYF | TGCGCCAGCAGCTCAACCGGGACAACGCAAGAGACCCAGTACTTC
TRBD2 | . | TRBJ2-1 | TRBV6-1 | CASSGTSSNEQFF | TGTGCCAGCAGTGGGACTAGCAGCAATGAGCAGTTCTTC
. | . | TRBJ1-1 | TRBV5-1 | CASSLGQAPGYSTEAFF | TGCGCCAGCAGCTTGGGACAGGCCCCAGGGTATAGCACTGAAGCTTTCTTT
. | . | TRBJ1-4 | TRBV18 | CASSVDEAFATNEKLFF | TGTGCCAGCTCAGTCGACGAGGCGTTTGCAACTAATGAAAAACTGTTTTTT
. | few | TRBJ1-6 | TRBV5-6 | CASSLVVGSASPLHF | TGTGCCAGCAGCTTGGTCGTAGGGAGTGCTTCACCCCTCCACTTT
. | . | TRBJ1-2 | TRBV11-3 | CASSLDMYGYTF | TGTGCCAGCAGCTTAGATATGTATGGCTACACCTTC
TRBD1 | . | TRBJ1-2 | TRBV4-1 | CASSQGYRGYGYTF | TGCGCCAGCAGCCAAGGGTACAGGGGCTATGGCTACACCTTC
TRBD1 | . | TRBJ2-7 | TRBV7-8 | CASSLAWPGGGEQYF | TGTGCCAGCAGCTTAGCGTGGCCAGGGGGCGGCGAGCAGTACTTC
TRBD1 | . | TRBJ2-2 | TRBV5-6 | CASSLGTGPGELFF | TGTGCCAGCAGCTTGGGGACAGGCCCCGGGGAGCTGTTTTTT
. | . | TRBJ1-1 | TRBV9 | CASSVGGASTEAFF | TGTGCCAGCAGCGTAGGGGGCGCGAGCACTGAAGCTTTCTTT
. | . | TRBJ1-1 | TRBV6-5 | CASGGNVNTEAFF | TGTGCCAGCGGAGGGAACGTGAACACTGAAGCTTTCTTT
. | . | TRBJ2-5 | TRBV6-6 | CATQVYQETQYF | TGTGCCACGCAGGTGTACCAAGAGACCCAGTACTTC
TRBD2 | . | TRBJ2-1 | TRBV7-3 | CASSLQGGYYNEQFF | TGTGCCAGCAGCTTACAGGGAGGGTATTACAATGAGCAGTTCTTC